The entry below gives a single T cell receptor (beta chain) sequence along with its context. This specimen comes from a study of blood T cell repertoires in COVID-19. Study background: The United States, Italy and Spain supplied acute and convalescent COVID-19 samples. PBMCs, B-cell-depleted T cells, or T cells were the source of the cDNA or gDNA that made up the material.

Profiling relied on immunoSEQ multiplex PCR, and the TCRdb table lists in-frame clones only, not all of them. The sample has about 95,000 clones, roughly 89% seen once. Germline assignment: CDR1 WNHNN and CDR2 SYGVQD (reference sequence). This CDR3 spans 13 amino acids. Deletions cut 5 bases from V and 4 bases from J, with 12 bases between. Seattle researchers signed up patients amid active infection and tracked them longitudinally. The chain carries TRBV10-1 and TRBJ2-7; D ambiguous. What was sequenced was peripheral blood. The source of this sequence is a man in his fifties or sixties with COVID-19, enrolled during active disease. CDR3 sequence: CASSPSGLYEQYF. CDR3 bases: TGCGCCAGCAGTCCCTCGGGTTTGTACGAGCAGTACTTC.